Listed below are T cell receptor beta chains from one sample, sequenced in a study of blood T cell repertoires in COVID-19. The assay was immunoSEQ multiplex PCR, and TCRdb's table has in-frame clones only and misses some. The data contain some 190,000 clones, around 84% of them singletons. Sequences were obtained from PBMCs or T cells enriched from blood (not recorded which). These receptors were taken from a young man with acute COVID-19. Both conserved end residues are part of each CDR3. Fields, in order: J gene, D gene, V gene, clone size, CDR3 DNA, CDR3 protein. The D gene is left open where the match is weak. Size tells how often a clone was seen (once, few, many) or the class of an expanded clone, and some rows leave it out.

TRBJ2-2,NA,TRBV5-5,NA,TGTGCCAGCAGCTACACAGGGATTTCCACCGGGGAGCTGTTTTTT,CASSYTGISTGELFF
TRBJ1-5,TRBD1,TRBV27,NA,TGTGCCAGCAGTTTATCGTGGGACAGCTATCAGCCCCAGCATTTT,CASSLSWDSYQPQHF
TRBJ1-2,NA,TRBV28,NA,TGTGCCAGCAGACGAGAGATTCGTGGCTACACCTTC,CASRREIRGYTF
TRBJ1-1,NA,TRBV9,NA,TGTGCCAGCAGCGTAGGGCACCAGGCAAACACTGAAGCTTTCTTT,CASSVGHQANTEAFF
TRBJ2-1,TRBD1,TRBV6-4,NA,TGTGCCAGCAGTGCCCTCCCGGGACAGGGTTACAATGAGCAGTTCTTC,CASSALPGQGYNEQFF
TRBJ2-6,NA,TRBV5-4,NA,TGTGCCAGCAGCTTGCCTTTGGACAGTCTCTCTGGGGCCAACGTCCTGACTTTC,CASSLPLDSLSGANVLTF
TRBJ2-7,TRBD1,TRBV28,NA,TGTGCCAGCAGTTTGCCGGGACAGGGGGTTGTGCAGTACTTC,CASSLPGQGVVQYF
TRBJ1-4,NA,TRBV2,few,TGTGCCAGCAGTGTTACGCGGAACAATGAAAAACTGTTTTTT,CASSVTRNNEKLFF
TRBJ2-3,NA,TRBV7-9,NA,TGTGCCAGCAGCTCCGGGACAAGAACCGATACGCAGTATTTT,CASSSGTRTDTQYF
TRBJ2-5,TRBD1,TRBV19,few,TGTGCCAGTAGTAAGGGACAGGGGACCCAAGAGACCCAGTACTTC,CASSKGQGTQETQYF
TRBJ2-7,TRBD1,TRBV11-2,NA,TGTGCCAGCCGGGACAGGGGGTACGAGCAGTACTTC,CASRDRGYEQYF
TRBJ1-1,NA,TRBV18,NA,TGTGCCAGCTCACCGGGACTTCTGAACACTGAAGCTTTCTTT,CASSPGLLNTEAFF
TRBJ2-2,NA,TRBV28,NA,TGTGCCAGCAGGAGGGGAGGAAACACCGGGGAGCTGTTTTTT,CASRRGGNTGELFF
TRBJ1-3,TRBD1,TRBV30,NA,TGTGCCTGGATCCCGGGACAGGGGTTAGCGGGAAACACCATATATTTT,CAWIPGQGLAGNTIYF
TRBJ1-2,NA,TRBV5-1,few,TGCGCCAGCAGCAACCCCCCGAACAGTCAGAATGGCTACACCTTC,CASSNPPNSQNGYTF
TRBJ1-2,TRBD1,TRBV5-1,few,TGCGCCAGCAGCTCTGGGACAGGGTACTATGGCTACACCTTC,CASSSGTGYYGYTF
TRBJ2-7,NA,TRBV6-5,NA,TGTGCCAGCAGAAGCAGGGTTTCTGGATACGAGCAGTACTTC,CASRSRVSGYEQYF
TRBJ1-1,NA,TRBV11-2,NA,TGTGCCAGCAGCTTAGACTCCGAAGTGGCCACTGAAGCTTTCTTT,CASSLDSEVATEAFF
TRBJ2-7,NA,TRBV10-3,NA,TGTGCCATCAGTGAGGAGAAGACAGGTAACCCAGACTACGAGCAGTACTTC,CAISEEKTGNPDYEQYF
TRBJ2-5,TRBD2,TRBV4-1,NA,TGCGCCAGCAGCCAAGATGCGGCTAGCGGGCATACGGAGACCCAGTACTTC,CASSQDAASGHTETQYF
TRBJ2-1,NA,TRBV27,NA,TGTGCCAGCAGTTTGGGCAGGGCTAATGAGCAGTTCTTC,CASSLGRANEQFF
TRBJ2-3,TRBD1,TRBV18,NA,TGTGCCAGCTCACAAACGGAAGGACCAGGGGGTACGCAGTATTTT,CASSQTEGPGGTQYF
TRBJ2-1,NA,TRBV3-1/TRBV3-2,many,TGTGCCAGCAGGACGGAGGGGGGGAACTACAATGAGCAGTTCTTC,CASRTEGGNYNEQFF
TRBJ1-6,NA,TRBV7-2,NA,TGTGCCAGCAGCTTAGAACAGGGTCGGTCACCCCTCCACTTT,CASSLEQGRSPLHF
TRBJ1-2,TRBD1,TRBV6-1,NA,TGTGCCAGCAGTGTTCGGGACAGGGCGGCTAACTATGGCTACACCTTC,CASSVRDRAANYGYTF
TRBJ1-4,TRBD1,TRBV27,NA,TGTGCCAGCAGTTGGGACAGGGACCATCGGGTGGAAAAACTGTTTTTT,CASSWDRDHRVEKLFF
TRBJ1-1,NA,TRBV19,NA,TGTGCCAGTAGTATCTCCAGGGGTGGTGTTGAAGCTTTCTTT,CASSISRGGVEAFF
TRBJ2-3,TRBD2,TRBV27,NA,TGTGCCAGCAGTTTATCGAAGGGCCTAGCGGGGGGCCCTGGAGATACGCAGTATTTT,CASSLSKGLAGGPGDTQYF
TRBJ1-4,TRBD1,TRBV19,many,TGTGCCAGTCGCCGGGACAGGAGTAGTAATGAAAAACTGTTTTTT,CASRRDRSSNEKLFF